This TCR beta chain was sequenced during a study of regulatory T cells in long-lasting Graves disease. Points from the study as a whole: Thyroid tissue went unstudied; only peripheral blood was examined. Favoring TRBV28, TRBJ1-2 and TRBJ2-5 was a feature seen in persistent disease.

This clonotype was picked up many times. The antigen is undetermined. Time point given: newly diagnosed GD, antithyroid drugs for less than 3 months. From PBMCs, RNA was extracted and then used to make the TCR library. The germline V gene has CDR1 SEHNR and CDR2 FQNEAQ (reference sequence). The CDR3 has 15 residues. The V and J ends lost 0 bases and 9 bases respectively, with 18 bases between them. Combining iRepertoire HTBI primers with Arm-PCR of CDR3 regions, the authors built TCR beta libraries. MiXCR, run by TCRdb on the multiplex PCR reads, gives a single entry per CDR3 protein. The profile shows around 460,000 distinct CDR3 sequences, 12% to 15% of them singletons. The same specimen was also included in a second study, on T cells in Graves' hyperthyroidism and ophthalmopathy.

This TCR came from a woman aged 45 to 65 with Graves disease. The sample consisted of peripheral blood mononuclear cells (PBMCs), taken at new diagnosis, from a patient treated with antithyroid drugs. The chain is built from TRBV7-9 and TRBJ2-7; D is unclear. The CDR3 loop is CASSLAVDRIDGQYF. The CDR3 DNA reads TGTGCCAGCAGCTTAGCGGTGGACCGTATTGACGGGCAGTACTTC.